What follows are 27 T cell receptor beta chains derived from one specimen sequenced in a study of CD8 T cells in Susac syndrome. Random hexamers were used to reverse transcribe roughly 0.45 to 1 ug of RNA. Using its own MiXCR run on the immunoSEQ multiplex PCR reads, TCRdb lists one record per CDR3 protein. The repertoire includes fewer than 350,000 distinct CDR3 sequences, 85% of them detected once, and roughly 0.21% sits in the top ten. The sequencing sample was made of CD8+ T cells from PBMCs. The receptors were gathered from a human donor with multiple sclerosis.

The rearrangement links TRBV12-3 or TRBV12-4 to TRBJ2-7; D gene unclear. The CDR3 covers 12 residues. The ends were cut back, 5 bases at V and 3 bases at J, with 8 bases in the middle. The CDR3 reads CASSSHIYEQYF. In DNA, the CDR3 is TGTGCCAGCAGTAGCCACATCTACGAGCAGTACTTC.

J is TRBJ2-7 and V is TRBV7-3; perhaps D is TRBD1 or TRBD2 (5 bases each). CDR3 length equals 12 residues. V lost 4 bases, J lost 7 bases, and 11 bases lay in between. Germline CDR1 is SGHTA and CDR2 is FQGTGA. The CDR3: CASSSREGEQYF. CDR3 nucleotide sequence: TGTGCCAGCAGCTCGCGTGAGGGGGAGCAGTACTTC.

The chain combines TRBV20-1 with TRBJ2-1; maybe TRBD1 (5 bases). Germline V gene lookup returns CDR1 DFQATT and CDR2 SNEGSKA (reference sequence). There are 14 residues in the CDR3. V was trimmed by 8 bases and J by 0 bases, leaving 14 bases between them. CDR3 DNA: TGCAGTAGACAGCGAATTAACTCCTACAATGAGCAGTTCTTC. It specifies CSRQRINSYNEQFF.

This chain links TRBV19 with TRBJ2-3, with unresolved D. The CDR3 spans 15 residues. The V end lost 3 bases, the J end lost 1 base, and 11 bases lay between the germline ends. Germline V gene data show CDR1 as LNHDA and CDR2 as SQIVND (reference sequence). The CDR3 DNA is TGTGCCAGTAGTATGAGGCTAGAGGGCACAGATACGCAGTATTTT. Residues: CASSMRLEGTDTQYF. Complete variable domain (other parts from reference TRBV19 and TRBJ2-3): DGGITQSPKYLFRKEGQNVTLSCEQNLNHDAMYWYRQDPGQGLRLIYYSQIVNDFQKGDIAEGYSVSREKKESFPLTVTSAQKNPTAFYLCASSMRLEGTDTQYFGPGTRLTVL.

This clonotype was recorded only once. The rearrangement joins TRBV14 to TRBJ2-1; D is perhaps TRBD2 (6 bases). This CDR3 region has 17 residues. The V and J ends lost 0 bases and 4 bases respectively, with 16 bases between them. Looked up from germline, CDR1 is SGHDN and CDR2 is FVKESK. The CDR3 DNA reads as TGTGCCAGCAGCCAAGATGGGGAGGACTATTTGTACAATGAGCAGTTCTTC. It is translated as CASSQDGEDYLYNEQFF. Complete variable domain (other parts from reference TRBV14 and TRBJ2-1): EAGVTQFPSHSVIEKGQTVTLRCDPISGHDNLYWYRRVMGKEIKFLLHFVKESKQDESGMPNNRFLAERTGGTYSTLKVQPAELEDSGVYFCASSQDGEDYLYNEQFFGPGTRLTVL.

This chain connects TRBV12-3 or TRBV12-4 to TRBJ2-1, with D perhaps TRBD2 (6 bases). This CDR3 comprises 16 residues. Trimming pared 6 bases from V and 0 bases from J, leaving 15 bases between. The CDR3, as DNA: TGTGCCAGCAGGGGCGGGACCTTTAACTCCTACAATGAGCAGTTCTTC. Amino acids: CASRGGTFNSYNEQFF.

This sequence joins TRBV24-1 and TRBJ2-1; D tentatively reads TRBD1 or TRBD2 (5 bases each). CDR3 length equals 15 residues. Between the trimmed V and J ends, which lost 3 bases and 6 bases, there was a span of 14 bases. CDR1 is KGHDR and CDR2 is SFDVKD in the germline V gene. CDR3 coding DNA: TGTGCCACCAGTGATCCTCGGGACCCTAGCAATGAGCAGTTCTTC. Amino acid sequence: CATSDPRDPSNEQFF.

The chain uses TRBV29-1 and TRBJ1-2, with 7 bases matching TRBD1. The germline V gene encodes CDR1 SQVTM and CDR2 ANQGSEA. This CDR3 spans 11 amino acids. J was trimmed by 6 bases and V by 7 bases; bases with no gene match: 5. The CDR3: CSAPQGDGYTF. CDR3 nucleotides: TGCAGCGCACCTCAGGGGGATGGCTACACCTTC.

The rearrangement joins TRBV5-5 to TRBJ2-7; 9 nucleotides match TRBD1. CDR1 is SGHKS and CDR2 is YYEKEE in the germline V gene (reference sequence). Unmatched junction bases numbered 15, after V lost 3 bases and J lost 5 bases. The CDR3 is 17 residues long. The CDR3 protein is CASSWNVPGQGGHEQYF. The CDR3 DNA reads as TGTGCCAGCAGCTGGAACGTGCCGGGACAGGGAGGCCACGAGCAGTACTTC.

V is TRBV14 and J is TRBJ1-1; possible D gene TRBD1, 5 bases. V lost 5 bases and J lost 3, with 10 bases in between. The CDR3 spans 13 residues. Germline CDR1 reads SGHDN; CDR2 reads FVKESK. Here the CDR3 DNA reads TGTGCCAGCAGCTGGGGGGGGTACACTGAAGCTTTCTTT. Translated: CASSWGGYTEAFF.

This chain uses TRBV10-3 with TRBJ2-4; D might be TRBD2 (6 bases). This CDR3 comprises 16 residues. Germline V lookup: CDR1 ENHRY, CDR2 SYGVKD. Deletions cut 0 bases from V and 4 bases from J, with 13 bases between. The CDR3 DNA reads TGTGCCATCAGTGAGTCCCCCCAGCGGGTAAAAAACATTCAGTACTTC. It is translated as CAISESPQRVKNIQYF.

The J gene is TRBJ1-2, the V gene TRBV20-1; no firm D call. The CDR3 is made up of 13 amino acids. Germline V gene lookup returns CDR1 DFQATT and CDR2 SNEGSKA (reference sequence). The V end lost 0 bases, the J end lost 2 bases, and 7 bases lay between the germline ends. In nucleotides, the CDR3 is TGCAGTGCTAGAGAAGGACGGAACTATGGCTACACCTTC. Its translation: CSAREGRNYGYTF.

The chain is built from TRBV28 and TRBJ2-1; 7 bases fit TRBD2. Germline loops: CDR1 MDHEN, CDR2 SYDVKM. The CDR3 extends over 15 amino acids. V gave up 5 bases and J gave up 2 bases; unmatched junction bases: 6. The CDR3 loop reads CASSPGTTAYNEQFF. The CDR3 region has the DNA TGTGCCAGCAGTCCCGGGACTACCGCCTACAATGAGCAGTTCTTC.

This CDR3 reads CASGLGPAGTYGYTF. In DNA, the CDR3 is TGTGCTAGTGGTTTAGGCCCAGCCGGGACCTATGGCTACACCTTC. This chain uses TRBV12-5 with TRBJ1-2, with D possibly TRBD1 on 5 matching bases. V was trimmed by 3 bases and J by 4 bases, leaving 15 bases between them. The germline V gene has CDR1 LGHNT and CDR2 FRNRAP. The CDR3 runs 15 residues.

The chain recombines TRBV14 with TRBJ2-3; no definite D call. Germline V gene sequence: CDR1 SGHDN, CDR2 FVKESK. The V gene lost 0 bases and the J gene lost 0 bases, with 13 bases spanning the gap. This CDR3 is built from 17 residues. The CDR3 nucleotides read TGTGCCAGCAGCCAAGAATTAATGTGGCAGAGCACAGATACGCAGTATTTT. Residues: CASSQELMWQSTDTQYF.

For the CDR3, the DNA is TGCAGCGTCCAAGATGGGGAGCAGTACTTC. Protein sequence: CSVQDGEQYF. The rearrangement links TRBV29-1 to TRBJ2-7; D not certain. The CDR3 runs 10 residues. Germline V gene lookup returns CDR1 SQVTM and CDR2 ANQGSEA. Trimming took 6 bases from V and 7 from J, leaving 10 bases between them.

J is TRBJ2-2 and V is TRBV29-1; D tentatively reads TRBD1 or TRBD2 (5 bases each). Germline V gene sequence: CDR1 SQVTM, CDR2 ANQGSEA. Trimming cost V 2 bases and J 1 base, with 11 bases left between them. The CDR3 length is 15 residues. The CDR3 coding sequence is TGCAGCGTTGAATTGGGGGAGAGGAACACCGGGGAGCTGTTTTTT. It translates to CSVELGERNTGELFF.

DNA for the CDR3: TGTGCCAGAGAGCCAACCTCTGGTCTAGCGGGAATCGAGACCCAGTACTTC. It translates to CAREPTSGLAGIETQYF. This chain links TRBV19 with TRBJ2-5, with 9 bases lining up with TRBD2. J gave up 5 bases and V 9 bases, and 19 bases lay outside the gene matches. Germline-derived CDR1 and CDR2 are LNHDA and SQIVND (reference sequence). The CDR3 totals 17 residues.

The chain joins TRBV28 to TRBJ2-2; TRBD1 might be the D (5 bases). The germline V and J ends were trimmed by 6 bases and 5 bases, with 13 bases remaining between them. CDR3 length: 14 amino acids. Germline values: CDR1 MDHEN, CDR2 SYDVKM. CDR3 sequence: CASRTRQTTGELFF. DNA for the CDR3: TGTGCCAGCAGGACCCGACAGACTACCGGGGAGCTGTTTTTT.

The chain joins TRBV3-1 to TRBJ2-7; TRBD1 is a possible D gene (5 bases). V gave up 0 bases and J gave up 6 bases, with 6 bases separating them. Per the germline V gene, CDR1 is LGHDT and CDR2 is YNNKEL (reference sequence). The CDR3 spans 12 residues. The CDR3 DNA sequence: TGTGCCAGCAGCCAAGATAGGGGCGAGCAGTACTTC. It translates to CASSQDRGEQYF.

This clonotype appeared once. The CDR3 loop reads CASSSYTVPYEQYF. CDR3 coding DNA: TGTGCCAGCAGCTCCTACACGGTCCCCTACGAGCAGTACTTC. The chain employs TRBV7-9 and TRBJ2-7, with D unclear. This CDR3 spans 14 amino acids. Germline V CDR1 and CDR2: SEHNR, FQNEAQ (reference sequence). Trimming removed 4 bases at V and 2 bases at J, with 12 bases between.

This clonotype was counted a single time. V gene TRBV7-9 combines with J gene TRBJ1-5; 7 bases align to TRBD1. Germline V gene sequence: CDR1 SEHNR, CDR2 FQNEAQ (reference sequence). V lost 4 bases, J lost 4 bases, and 4 bases stayed unmatched. The CDR3 is made up of 14 amino acids. CDR3 sequence: CASSSGQPNQPQHF. The CDR3 nucleotides read TGTGCCAGCAGCTCGGGACAGCCTAATCAGCCCCAGCATTTT.

The rearrangement joins TRBV28 to TRBJ2-7, with unresolved D. Germline loops: CDR1 MDHEN, CDR2 SYDVKM. The V end lost 7 bases, the J end lost 3 bases, and 22 bases lay between the germline ends. CDR3 length: 16 residues. CDR3 amino acids: CASNGLLGARNYEQYF. DNA for the CDR3: TGTGCCAGCAACGGCCTACTTGGAGCGCGCAACTACGAGCAGTACTTC.

This chain uses TRBV6-2 or TRBV6-3 with TRBJ1-5; D perhaps matches TRBD1 (5 bases). The V gene's germline CDR1 is MNHEY and CDR2 SVGEGT. This CDR3 has 17 amino acids. Trimming removed 5 bases at V and 2 bases at J, with 19 bases between. Here the CDR3 reads CASSLRDGLYGNQPQHF. For the CDR3, the DNA is TGTGCCAGCAGTCTCCGGGACGGGCTGTATGGCAATCAGCCCCAGCATTTT.

This chain joins TRBV19 and TRBJ2-7; the match to TRBD1 covers 8 bases. Trimming removed 5 bases from V and 3 bases from J; junction bases left unmatched: 6. CDR3 length: 14 amino acids. Germline loops: CDR1 LNHDA, CDR2 SQIVND (reference sequence). CDR3 region: CASSFRTGNYEQYF. The CDR3 region has the DNA TGTGCCAGTAGTTTCCGGACAGGGAACTACGAGCAGTACTTC.

V gene TRBV7-9 combines with J gene TRBJ2-1, with D unclear. V was clipped by 7 bases and J by 0 bases, with 16 bases between them. The CDR3 length is 16 residues. The V gene's germline CDR1 is SEHNR and CDR2 FQNEAQ (reference sequence). The CDR3: CASTPSLGTSYNEQFF. The CDR3 DNA sequence: TGTGCCAGCACCCCTTCCCTAGGTACCTCCTACAATGAGCAGTTCTTC.

The chain carries TRBV27 and TRBJ2-5; D call uncertain. The CDR3 length is 14 residues. The germline gives CDR1 MNHEY, CDR2 SMNVEV (reference sequence). V lost 1 base and J 3 bases, leaving 9 bases between the germline ends. The CDR3 region is CASSLFGNEETQYF. CDR3 nucleotides: TGTGCCAGCAGTTTATTCGGTAACGAAGAGACCCAGTACTTC.